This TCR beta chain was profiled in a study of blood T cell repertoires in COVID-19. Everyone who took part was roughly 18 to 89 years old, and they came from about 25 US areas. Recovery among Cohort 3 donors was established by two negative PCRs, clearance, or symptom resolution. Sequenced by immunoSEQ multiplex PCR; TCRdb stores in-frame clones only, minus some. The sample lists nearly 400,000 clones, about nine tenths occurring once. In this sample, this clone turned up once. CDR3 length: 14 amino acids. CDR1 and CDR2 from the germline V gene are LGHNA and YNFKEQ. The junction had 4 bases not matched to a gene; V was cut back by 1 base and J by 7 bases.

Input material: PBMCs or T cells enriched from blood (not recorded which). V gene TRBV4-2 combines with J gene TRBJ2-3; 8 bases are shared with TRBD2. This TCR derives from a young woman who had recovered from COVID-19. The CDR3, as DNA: TGTGCCAGCAGCCAAGCGGGGGGGCCGTATACGCAGTATTTT. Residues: CASSQAGGPYTQYF.